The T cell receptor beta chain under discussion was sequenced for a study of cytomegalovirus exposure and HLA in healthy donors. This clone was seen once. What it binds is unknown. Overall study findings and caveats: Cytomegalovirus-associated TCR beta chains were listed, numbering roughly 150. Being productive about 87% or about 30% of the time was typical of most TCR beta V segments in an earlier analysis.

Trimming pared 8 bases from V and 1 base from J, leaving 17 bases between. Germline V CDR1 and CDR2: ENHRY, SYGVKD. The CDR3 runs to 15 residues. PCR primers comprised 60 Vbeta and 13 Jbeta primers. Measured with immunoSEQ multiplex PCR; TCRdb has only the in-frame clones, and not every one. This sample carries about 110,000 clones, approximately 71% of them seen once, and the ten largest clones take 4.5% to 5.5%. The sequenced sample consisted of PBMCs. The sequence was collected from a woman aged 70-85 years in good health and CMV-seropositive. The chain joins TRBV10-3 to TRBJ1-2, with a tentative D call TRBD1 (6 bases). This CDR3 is CAISGGAGYNYGYTF. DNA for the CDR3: TGTGCCATCTCGGGGGGGGCAGGCTATAACTATGGCTACACCTTC.